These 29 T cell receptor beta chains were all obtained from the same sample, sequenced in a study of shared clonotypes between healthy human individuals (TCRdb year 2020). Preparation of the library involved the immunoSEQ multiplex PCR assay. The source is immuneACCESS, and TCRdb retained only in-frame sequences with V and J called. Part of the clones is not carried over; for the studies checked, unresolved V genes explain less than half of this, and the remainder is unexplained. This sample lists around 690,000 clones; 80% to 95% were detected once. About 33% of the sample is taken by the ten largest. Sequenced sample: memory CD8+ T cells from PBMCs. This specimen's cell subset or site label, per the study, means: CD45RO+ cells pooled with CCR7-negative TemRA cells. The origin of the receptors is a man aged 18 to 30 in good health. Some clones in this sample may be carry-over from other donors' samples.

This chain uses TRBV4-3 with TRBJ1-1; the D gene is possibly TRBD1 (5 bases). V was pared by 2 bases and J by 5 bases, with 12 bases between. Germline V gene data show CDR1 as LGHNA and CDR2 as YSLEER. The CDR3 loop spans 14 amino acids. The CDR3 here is CASSQPGRATEAFF. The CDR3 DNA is TGCGCCAGCAGCCAACCGGGGCGAGCAACTGAAGCTTTCTTT.

The CDR3 DNA follows: TGTGCCGCCTTGGGACCGAGTGGCTACACCTTC. This codes for CAALGPSGYTF. The J gene is TRBJ1-2, the V gene TRBV7-9; perhaps TRBD1 as D (5 bases). Trimming removed 11 bases from V and 7 bases from J, with 14 bases in between. The CDR3 extends over 11 amino acids. Germline V gives CDR1 SEHNR, CDR2 FQNEAQ (reference sequence).

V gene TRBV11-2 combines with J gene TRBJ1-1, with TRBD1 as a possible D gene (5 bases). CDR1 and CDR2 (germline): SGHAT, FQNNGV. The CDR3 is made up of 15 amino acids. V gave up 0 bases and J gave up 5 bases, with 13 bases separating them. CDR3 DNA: TGTGCCAGCAGCTTAGATCCGGGGGTGAGGACTGAAGCTTTCTTT. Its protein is CASSLDPGVRTEAFF.

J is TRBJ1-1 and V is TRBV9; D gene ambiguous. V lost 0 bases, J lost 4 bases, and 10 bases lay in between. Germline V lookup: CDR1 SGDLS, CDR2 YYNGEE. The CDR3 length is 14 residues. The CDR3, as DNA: TGTGCCAGCAGCGTAGCGGGAGGGAGCACTGAAGCTTTCTTT. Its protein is CASSVAGGSTEAFF.

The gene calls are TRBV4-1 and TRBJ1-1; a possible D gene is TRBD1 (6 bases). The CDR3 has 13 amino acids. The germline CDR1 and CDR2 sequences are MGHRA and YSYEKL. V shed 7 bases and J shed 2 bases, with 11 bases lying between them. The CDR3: CASTRGTNTEAFF. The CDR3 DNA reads TGCGCCAGCACTAGGGGGACTAACACTGAAGCTTTCTTT.

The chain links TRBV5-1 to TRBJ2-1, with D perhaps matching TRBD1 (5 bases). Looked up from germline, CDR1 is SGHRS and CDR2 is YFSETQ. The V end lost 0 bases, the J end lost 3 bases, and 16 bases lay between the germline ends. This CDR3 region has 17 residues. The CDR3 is CASSLAWGSLFYNEQFF. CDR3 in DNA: TGCGCCAGCAGCTTGGCTTGGGGCAGCTTATTCTACAATGAGCAGTTCTTC.

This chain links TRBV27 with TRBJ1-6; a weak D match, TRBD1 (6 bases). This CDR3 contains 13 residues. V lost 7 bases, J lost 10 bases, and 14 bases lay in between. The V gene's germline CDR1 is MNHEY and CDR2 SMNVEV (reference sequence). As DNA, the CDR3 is TGTGCCAGCACGGGGGCGGATGGGTCACCCCTCCACTTT. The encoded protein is CASTGADGSPLHF.

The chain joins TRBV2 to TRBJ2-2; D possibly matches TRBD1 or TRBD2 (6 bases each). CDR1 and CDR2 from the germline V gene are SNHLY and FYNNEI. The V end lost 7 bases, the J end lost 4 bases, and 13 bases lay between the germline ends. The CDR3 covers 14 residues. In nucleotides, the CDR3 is TGTGCCAGCAAAGAGGGGGAGGTCACCGGGGAGCTGTTTTTT. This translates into CASKEGEVTGELFF.

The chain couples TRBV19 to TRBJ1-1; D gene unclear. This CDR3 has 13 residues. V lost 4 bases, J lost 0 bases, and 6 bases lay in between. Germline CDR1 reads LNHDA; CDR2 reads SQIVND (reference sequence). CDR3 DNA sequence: TGTGCCAGTAGTAACTCTCTGAACACTGAAGCTTTCTTT. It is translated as CASSNSLNTEAFF.

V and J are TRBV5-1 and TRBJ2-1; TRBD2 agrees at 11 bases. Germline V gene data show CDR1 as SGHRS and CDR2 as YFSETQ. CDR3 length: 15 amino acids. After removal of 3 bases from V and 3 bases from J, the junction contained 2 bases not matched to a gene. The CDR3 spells CASSSTSGDYNEQFF. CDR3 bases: TGCGCCAGCAGCTCGACTAGCGGGGACTACAATGAGCAGTTCTTC.

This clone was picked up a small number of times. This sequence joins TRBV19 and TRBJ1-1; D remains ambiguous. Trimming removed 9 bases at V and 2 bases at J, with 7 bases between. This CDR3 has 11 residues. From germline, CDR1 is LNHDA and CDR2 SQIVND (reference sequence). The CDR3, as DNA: TGTGCCAGCAACGCCAACACTGAAGCTTTCTTT. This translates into CASNANTEAFF.

CDR3 sequence (DNA): TGTGCCAGCAGTGGGTCAAGAGGCATCTCCTACGAGCAGTACTTC. Protein sequence: CASSGSRGISYEQYF. The J gene is TRBJ2-7, the V gene TRBV6-1; D call uncertain. Trimming took 4 bases from V and 0 from J, leaving 13 bases between them. This CDR3 region has 15 residues. CDR1 and CDR2 (germline): MNHNS, SASEGT.

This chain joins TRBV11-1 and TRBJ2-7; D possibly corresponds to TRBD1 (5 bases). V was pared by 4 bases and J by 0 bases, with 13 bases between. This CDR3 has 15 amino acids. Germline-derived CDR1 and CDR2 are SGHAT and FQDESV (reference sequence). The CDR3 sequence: CASSSGYRSSYEQYF. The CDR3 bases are TGTGCCAGCAGCTCCGGTTACAGGAGCTCCTACGAGCAGTACTTC.

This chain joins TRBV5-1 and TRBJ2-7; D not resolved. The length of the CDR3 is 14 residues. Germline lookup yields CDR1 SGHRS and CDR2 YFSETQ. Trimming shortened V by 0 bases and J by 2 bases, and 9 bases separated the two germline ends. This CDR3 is CASSLGSQAYEQYF. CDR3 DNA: TGCGCCAGCAGCTTGGGGTCCCAGGCCTACGAGCAGTACTTC.

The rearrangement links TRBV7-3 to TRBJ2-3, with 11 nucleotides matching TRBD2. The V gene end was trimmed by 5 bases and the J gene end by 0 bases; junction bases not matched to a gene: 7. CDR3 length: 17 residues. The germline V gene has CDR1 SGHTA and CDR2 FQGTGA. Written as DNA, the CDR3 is TGTGCCAGCAGCCTTACCTTAGCGGGAGGGAGCACAGATACGCAGTATTTT. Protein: CASSLTLAGGSTDTQYF.

The CDR3 region has the DNA TGTGCCAGCAGTGAACTCCCCGATACGCAGTATTTT. Its translation is CASSELPDTQYF. V is TRBV2 and J is TRBJ2-3; no reliable D call. CDR1 and CDR2 (germline): SNHLY, FYNNEI. This CDR3 contains 12 residues. Between the trimmed V and J ends, which lost 2 bases and 6 bases, there was a span of 6 bases.

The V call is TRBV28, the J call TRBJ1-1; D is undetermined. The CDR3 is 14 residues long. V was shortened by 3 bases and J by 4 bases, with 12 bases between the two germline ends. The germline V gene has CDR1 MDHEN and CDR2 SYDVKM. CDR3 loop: CASSFSSRLTEAFF. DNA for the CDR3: TGTGCCAGCAGTTTCTCTTCGCGGCTCACTGAAGCTTTCTTT.

The CDR3 nucleotides are TGTGCCAGCAGCTCCCACCGGGACTGTGGGGGGGAGACCCAGTACTTC. Translated: CASSSHRDCGGETQYF. The chain is built from TRBV11-3 and TRBJ2-5, with D perhaps TRBD2 (6 bases). The CDR3 runs 16 residues. Germline V gene lookup returns CDR1 SGHNT and CDR2 YENEEA. Trimming removed 4 bases at V and 5 bases at J, with 20 bases between.

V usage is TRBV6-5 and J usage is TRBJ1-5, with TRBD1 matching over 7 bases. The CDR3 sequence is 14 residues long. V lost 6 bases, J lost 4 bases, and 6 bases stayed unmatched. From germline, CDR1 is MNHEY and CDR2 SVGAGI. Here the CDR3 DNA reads TGTGCCAGCAGACTAGACAGGGCGAATCAGCCCCAGCATTTT. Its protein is CASRLDRANQPQHF.

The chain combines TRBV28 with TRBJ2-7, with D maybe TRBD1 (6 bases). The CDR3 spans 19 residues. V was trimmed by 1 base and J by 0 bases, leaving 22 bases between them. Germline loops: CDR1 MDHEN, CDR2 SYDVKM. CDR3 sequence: CASSLFLDRQAPASYEQYF. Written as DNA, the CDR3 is TGTGCCAGCAGTTTATTTCTCGACCGACAGGCCCCTGCCTCCTACGAGCAGTACTTC.

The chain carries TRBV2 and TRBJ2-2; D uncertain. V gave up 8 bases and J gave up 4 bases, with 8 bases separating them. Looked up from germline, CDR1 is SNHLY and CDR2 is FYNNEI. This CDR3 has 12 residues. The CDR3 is CASLGVTGELFF. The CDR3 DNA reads TGTGCCAGCCTTGGGGTCACCGGGGAGCTGTTTTTT.

CDR3 DNA: TGCGCCAGCCTGACAGGGGGCGAGGGGGCCGGGGAGCTGTTTTTT. This sequence encodes CASLTGGEGAGELFF. This chain uses TRBV10-1 with TRBJ2-2, with 10 bases lining up with TRBD1. The germline gives CDR1 WNHNN, CDR2 SYGVQD (reference sequence). V lost 8 bases and J lost 6; bases outside the gene matches: 9. This CDR3 is built from 15 residues.

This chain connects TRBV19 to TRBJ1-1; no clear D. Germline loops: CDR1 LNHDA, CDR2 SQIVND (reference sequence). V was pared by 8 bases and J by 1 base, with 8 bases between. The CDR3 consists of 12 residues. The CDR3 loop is CASRIQNTEAFF. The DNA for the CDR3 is TGTGCCAGTCGAATTCAGAACACTGAAGCTTTCTTT.

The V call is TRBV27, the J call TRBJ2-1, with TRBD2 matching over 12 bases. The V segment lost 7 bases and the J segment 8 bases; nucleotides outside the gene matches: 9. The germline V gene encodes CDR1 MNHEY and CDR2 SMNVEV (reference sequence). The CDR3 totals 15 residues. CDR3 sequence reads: CASNVLAGGPDEQFF. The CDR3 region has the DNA TGTGCCAGCAACGTCCTAGCGGGAGGGCCCGATGAGCAGTTCTTC.

The CDR3 DNA follows: TGTGCCACGCGGGGGCTCCGCGATAACTATGGCTACACCTTC. This encodes CATRGLRDNYGYTF. The V and J genes are TRBV28 and TRBJ1-2; D perhaps matches TRBD1 (6 bases). The germline gives CDR1 MDHEN, CDR2 SYDVKM. Trimming shortened V by 10 bases and J by 1 base, and 16 bases separated the two germline ends. The CDR3 totals 14 residues.

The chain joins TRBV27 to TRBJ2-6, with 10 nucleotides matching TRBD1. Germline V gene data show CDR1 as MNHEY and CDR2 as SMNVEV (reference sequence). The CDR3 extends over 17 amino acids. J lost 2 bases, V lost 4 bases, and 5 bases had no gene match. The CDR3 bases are TGTGCCAGCAGTTCCGGGACAGGGGATCCTGGGGCCAACGTCCTGACTTTC. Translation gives CASSSGTGDPGANVLTF.

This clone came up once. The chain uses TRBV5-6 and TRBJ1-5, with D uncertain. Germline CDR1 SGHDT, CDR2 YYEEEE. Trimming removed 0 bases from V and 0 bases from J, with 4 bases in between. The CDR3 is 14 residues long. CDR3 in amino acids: CASSLGNSNQPQHF. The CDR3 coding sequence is TGTGCCAGCAGCTTGGGGAATAGCAATCAGCCCCAGCATTTT.

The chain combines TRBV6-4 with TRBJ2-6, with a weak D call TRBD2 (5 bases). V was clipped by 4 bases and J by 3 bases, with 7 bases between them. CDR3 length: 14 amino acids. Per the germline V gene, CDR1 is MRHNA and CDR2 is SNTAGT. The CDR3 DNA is TGTGCCAGCAGTGCAGGACTTGGGGCCAACGTCCTGACTTTC. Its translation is CASSAGLGANVLTF.

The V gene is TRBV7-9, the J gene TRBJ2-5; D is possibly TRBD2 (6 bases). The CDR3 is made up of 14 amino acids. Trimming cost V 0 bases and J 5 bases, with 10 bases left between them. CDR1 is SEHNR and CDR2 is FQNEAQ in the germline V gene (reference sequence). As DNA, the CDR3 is TGTGCCAGCAGCTTAGCGCGGGGCTGGGAGACCCAGTACTTC. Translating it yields CASSLARGWETQYF.